A selection of T cell receptor beta chains follows, all from one sample in a study of blood T cell repertoires in COVID-19. Profiled with immunoSEQ multiplex PCR; TCRdb holds only in-frame clones, not every one. This sample has about 50,000 clones; approximately 85% occur once, and the top ten carry about a sixth. Sequencing was performed on peripheral blood. The origin of the receptors is a human donor in a cohort sampled during active COVID-19. The donor label of this sample is uncertain. The CDR3 runs from the conserved cysteine through the conserved F or W. D genes are given only for firm matches. A row's size may be missing; if present it is once, few, many or a size class.

D	size	J	V	CDR3	DNA
TRBD1	NA	TRBJ2-5	TRBV27	CASSQRGQYQETQYF	TGTGCCAGCAGCCAAAGGGGACAGTACCAAGAGACCCAGTACTTC
NA	NA	TRBJ2-3	TRBV2	CASSDTVGGGPLDTQYF	TGTGCCAGCAGTGATACCGTAGGGGGGGGGCCCTTGGATACGCAGTATTTT
TRBD1	NA	TRBJ2-3	TRBV3-1/TRBV3-2	CASSRRTGSSDTQYF	TGTGCCAGCAGCCGACGGACAGGATCTTCAGATACGCAGTATTTT
TRBD2	NA	TRBJ2-3	TRBV4-3	CASSLQERGGTDTQYF	TGCGCCAGCAGCCTTCAGGAGCGGGGGGGCACAGATACGCAGTATTTT
NA	NA	TRBJ1-2	TRBV6-2/TRBV6-3	CASSYRSSGFYGYTF	TGTGCCAGCAGTTACCGGAGTTCAGGGTTTTATGGCTACACCTTC
NA	NA	TRBJ2-1	TRBV5-5	CASSLGFGPIRSEQFF	TGTGCCAGCAGCTTGGGCTTTGGCCCAATAAGATCTGAGCAGTTCTTC
NA	NA	TRBJ2-2	TRBV6-4	CASSFSGASETGELFF	TGTGCCAGCAGTTTTTCAGGGGCCTCGGAGACCGGGGAGCTGTTTTTT
TRBD1	once	TRBJ1-6	TRBV30	CAWSVLGQGANSPLHF	TGTGCCTGGAGTGTACTCGGGCAGGGGGCTAATTCACCCCTCCACTTT
NA	NA	TRBJ1-6	TRBV2	CASSEGQGRSPLHF	TGTGCCAGCAGTGAGGGGCAGGGGCGTTCACCCCTCCACTTT
NA	once	TRBJ2-5	TRBV12-3/TRBV12-4	CASSPHETQYF	TGTGCCAGCAGTCCCCATGAGACCCAGTACTTC
NA	NA	TRBJ2-7	TRBV5-1	CASSARGTFYEQYF	TGCGCCAGCAGCGCCCGCGGGACTTTCTACGAGCAGTACTTC
TRBD2	NA	TRBJ2-6	TRBV18	CASSPGGGSGANVLTF	TGTGCCAGCTCACCAGGGGGGGGCTCTGGGGCCAACGTCCTGACTTTC
NA	NA	TRBJ2-1	TRBV7-2	CASSPSRGGNNEQFF	TGTGCCAGCAGCCCCAGTCGCGGGGGCAACAATGAGCAGTTCTTC
NA	NA	TRBJ2-3	TRBV9	CASSVQFTDTQYF	TGTGCCAGCAGCGTGCAGTTCACAGATACGCAGTATTTT
NA	NA	TRBJ2-2	TRBV6-2/TRBV6-3	CASSLGLTSGGELFF	TGTGCCAGCAGTCTCGGACTAACTTCGGGCGGGGAGCTGTTTTTT
NA	NA	TRBJ2-3	TRBV21-1	CASSKAPTGFSQDTQYF	TGTGCCAGCAGCAAAGCACCGACAGGGTTTAGTCAAGATACGCAGTATTTT
NA	few	TRBJ2-3	TRBV20-1	CSASSWELQRGTDTQYF	TGCAGTGCTAGTAGTTGGGAACTCCAGAGGGGCACAGATACGCAGTATTTT
TRBD2	NA	TRBJ2-5	TRBV14	CASSQLGEGPSPTQYF	TGTGCCAGCAGCCAACTAGGGGAGGGACCAAGTCCGACCCAGTACTTC
TRBD1	NA	TRBJ2-1	TRBV5-6	CASSLSGTGEYNEQFF	TGTGCCAGCAGCCTTTCCGGGACAGGGGAGTACAATGAGCAGTTCTTC
TRBD2	NA	TRBJ2-7	TRBV3-1/TRBV3-2	CASSQPTSGTSSYEQYF	TGTGCCAGCAGCCAACCGACTAGCGGTACTTCCTCCTACGAGCAGTACTTC
TRBD1	once	TRBJ2-7	TRBV5-6	CASSPGPGQRTRFTYEQYF	TGTGCCAGCAGCCCGGGGCCGGGACAGAGAACTCGGTTTACCTACGAGCAGTACTTC
NA	NA	TRBJ2-7	TRBV5-6	CASSLTGPSAGKQYF	TGTGCCAGCAGCTTGACCGGGCCCTCGGCGGGAAAGCAGTACTTC
NA	once	TRBJ2-7	TRBV29-1	CSVVPGGSYEQYF	TGCAGCGTTGTTCCAGGGGGGTCCTACGAGCAGTACTTC
NA	NA	TRBJ2-3	TRBV2	CASSESGDGTDTQYF	TGTGCCAGCAGTGAGTCGGGGGATGGCACAGATACGCAGTATTTT
NA	few	TRBJ1-5	TRBV28	CASSPLGQPQHF	TGTGCCAGCAGCCCACTCGGGCAGCCCCAGCATTTT
TRBD1	NA	TRBJ2-7	TRBV6-5	CASSSGTGSYEQYF	TGTGCCAGCAGTTCGGGGACAGGGTCCTACGAGCAGTACTTC
TRBD2	NA	TRBJ2-5	TRBV2	CASNSGGSGLETQYF	TGTGCCAGCAACAGCGGGGGCTCCGGATTAGAGACCCAGTACTTC
TRBD1	once	TRBJ2-7	TRBV6-5	CASSRGTGLSYEQYF	TGTGCCAGCAGCAGAGGGACAGGCCTATCCTACGAGCAGTACTTC
TRBD1	NA	TRBJ2-7	TRBV15	CATRKDRATPGQYF	TGTGCCACAAGGAAGGACAGGGCAACCCCAGGGCAGTACTTC
NA	NA	TRBJ2-7	TRBV10-3	CAISNQQDTYEQYF	TGTGCCATCAGTAACCAACAGGACACCTACGAGCAGTACTTC
NA	NA	TRBJ1-2	TRBV6-5	CASSSGTPYGYTF	TGTGCCAGCAGTTCCGGGACACCATATGGCTACACCTTC
TRBD2	NA	TRBJ2-3	TRBV5-1	CASSLAASGGAVDTQYF	TGCGCCAGCAGCTTGGCCGCTAGCGGGGGGGCCGTAGATACGCAGTATTTT
NA	NA	TRBJ1-4	TRBV5-1	CASSPEVGFNEKLFF	TGCGCCAGCAGCCCGGAGGTCGGCTTTAATGAAAAACTGTTTTTT
TRBD2	NA	TRBJ2-2	TRBV3-1/TRBV3-2	CASSQGLAGVGGELFF	TGTGCCAGCAGCCAGGGACTAGCGGGGGTAGGCGGGGAGCTGTTTTTT
TRBD1	NA	TRBJ2-7	TRBV27	CASSTRQGSYEQYF	TGTGCCAGCAGCACTCGACAGGGCTCCTACGAGCAGTACTTC
TRBD1	NA	TRBJ1-3	TRBV25-1	CASSGTVDSGNTIYF	TGTGCCAGCAGCGGGACAGTCGACTCTGGAAACACCATATATTTT
TRBD1	NA	TRBJ1-1	TRBV6-1	CASSEATQGARWAEAFF	TGTGCCAGCAGTGAAGCAACGCAGGGGGCGAGATGGGCTGAAGCTTTCTTT
TRBD1	NA	TRBJ1-2	TRBV5-4	CASSLRTGLANYGYTF	TGTGCCAGCAGCCTCCGGACAGGCCTTGCTAACTATGGCTACACCTTC
NA	NA	TRBJ2-7	TRBV28	CASGRTGYEQYF	TGTGCCAGCGGTCGGACGGGATACGAGCAGTACTTC
TRBD1	few	TRBJ1-2	TRBV6-6	CASSSRVDRGAGGYTF	TGTGCCAGCAGTTCGCGAGTGGACAGGGGCGCTGGTGGCTACACCTTC
NA	NA	TRBJ1-5	TRBV2	CATGGGQPQHF	TGTGCCACCGGCGGGGGTCAGCCCCAGCATTTT
NA	NA	TRBJ1-2	TRBV5-7	CASSLASGNRHYGYTF	TGTGCCAGCAGCTTGGCCAGTGGAAACAGGCACTATGGCTACACCTTC
TRBD2	NA	TRBJ2-3	TRBV7-2	CASSPLAGGLTDTQYF	TGTGCCAGCAGCCCTCTAGCGGGGGGGCTCACAGATACGCAGTATTTT
TRBD2	NA	TRBJ2-1	TRBV9	CASSQRRGQGLAGGPGEQFF	TGTGCCAGCAGCCAACGTAGGGGACAGGGACTAGCGGGGGGGCCGGGTGAGCAGTTCTTC
TRBD1	NA	TRBJ2-3	TRBV24-1	CATSDLGQGRETDTQYF	TGTGCCACCAGTGATCTCGGACAGGGGAGAGAGACAGATACGCAGTATTTT
TRBD2	NA	TRBJ2-1	TRBV20-1	CSASFSGGNNEQFF	TGCAGTGCTAGTTTCAGCGGGGGTAACAATGAGCAGTTCTTC
NA	NA	TRBJ1-2	TRBV7-2	CASSLDSSYGYTF	TGTGCCAGCAGCTTAGACAGTAGCTATGGCTACACCTTC
TRBD1	NA	TRBJ1-2	TRBV5-5	CASSLIIRQGANYGYTF	TGTGCCAGCAGCTTGATTATCCGACAGGGCGCTAACTATGGCTACACCTTC
TRBD2	NA	TRBJ2-3	TRBV11-3	CASSLGGLAGGVTDTQYF	TGTGCCAGCAGCTTAGGGGGACTAGCGGGGGGCGTCACAGATACGCAGTATTTT
NA	NA	TRBJ2-7	TRBV11-2	CASSSLSDEQYF	TGTGCCAGCAGCTCCCTTAGCGACGAGCAGTACTTC
TRBD1	NA	TRBJ1-2	TRBV7-2	CASSPTRTGNYGYTF	TGTGCCAGCAGCCCAACTCGGACAGGGAACTATGGCTACACCTTC